Below are 23 T cell receptor beta chains sequenced from a single sample in a study of blood T cell repertoires in COVID-19. Using immunoSEQ multiplex PCR, the repertoire was profiled, and TCRdb retains in-frame clones only, with some absent. The repertoire holds roughly 250,000 clones, 70% to 85% seen once, with 4.9% in the top ten. Sequenced sample: peripheral blood. The receptors derive from a woman older than 75 with active or convalescent COVID-19.

The DNA of the CDR3 is TGTGCCAGCAGCCCGGGACAATTGGGCTACACCTTC. This codes for CASSPGQLGYTF. The rearrangement joins TRBV7-8 to TRBJ1-2; maybe TRBD1 (6 bases). Germline assignment: CDR1 SGHVS and CDR2 FQNEAQ. V dropped 5 bases and J dropped 8 bases, with 12 bases sitting between them. This CDR3 is built from 12 residues.

The V gene is TRBV19, the J gene TRBJ1-5, with D uncertain. The CDR3 sequence is 16 residues long. The V end lost 0 bases, the J end lost 7 bases, and 16 bases lay between the germline ends. The germline V gene has CDR1 LNHDA and CDR2 SQIVND (reference sequence). The CDR3, as DNA: TGTGCCAGTAGTATAGATCCACAGAGACCCGACCAGCCCCAGCATTTT. This sequence encodes CASSIDPQRPDQPQHF.

The table lists this clone with a few counts. The V gene is TRBV5-1, the J gene TRBJ2-2, with 10 bases aligning to TRBD1. The CDR3 has 14 residues. CDR1 SGHRS and CDR2 YFSETQ come from the germline V gene. With V trimmed by 7 bases and J by 7 bases, 7 bases remained unmatched. The CDR3 DNA follows: TGCGCCAGCCATAGACAGGGGGCAAGCGGGGAGCTGTTTTTT. It codes for CASHRQGASGELFF.

This clone was detected only once. V and J are TRBV2 and TRBJ2-5; the D gene is possibly TRBD2 (5 bases). Trimming removed 3 bases at V and 6 bases at J, with 14 bases between. Germline V lookup: CDR1 SNHLY, CDR2 FYNNEI. CDR3 length: 14 amino acids. This CDR3 is CASSDRRGIQTQYF. In DNA, the CDR3 is TGTGCCAGCAGTGACAGAAGAGGGATACAGACCCAGTACTTC.

This chain connects TRBV3-1 (or the pseudogene TRBV3-2) to TRBJ1-1; 7 bases fit TRBD1. Trimming removed 6 bases from V and 4 bases from J; junction bases left unmatched: 5. The CDR3 consists of 13 residues. Germline CDR1 and CDR2: LGHDT and YNNKEL (reference sequence). The CDR3 sequence is CASRATGFTEAFF. As DNA, the CDR3 is TGTGCCAGCAGGGCGACAGGGTTCACTGAAGCTTTCTTT.

This chain joins TRBV7-2 and TRBJ2-3; TRBD1 agrees at 9 bases. Germline CDR1 reads SGHTA; CDR2 reads FQGNSA. There are 12 residues in the CDR3. The trim removed 5 bases at V and 7 bases at J, leaving 1 base unmatched. DNA for the CDR3: TGTGCCAGCAGCGGACAGGGGCATACGCAGTATTTT. Translated, it gives CASSGQGHTQYF.

The count of this clone is one. This chain links TRBV19 with TRBJ1-2; D uncertain. Germline loops: CDR1 LNHDA, CDR2 SQIVND (reference sequence). This CDR3 comprises 15 residues. V gave up 9 bases and J gave up 8 bases, with 25 bases separating them. This CDR3 reads CASLRSREVVRGYTF. The CDR3 DNA reads as TGTGCCAGCCTCCGGAGTAGGGAGGTTGTGAGAGGCTACACCTTC.

The genes are TRBV6-5 and TRBJ1-1; D not certain. The CDR3 length is 13 residues. Trimming pared 8 bases from V and 1 base from J, leaving 11 bases between. Germline loops: CDR1 MNHEY, CDR2 SVGAGI. CDR3 region: CASQTEPNTEAFF. The DNA of the CDR3 is TGTGCCAGCCAGACGGAGCCGAACACTGAAGCTTTCTTT.

The rearrangement uses TRBV5-6 and TRBJ1-1, with D hard to call. The CDR3 totals 12 residues. Per germline, CDR1 SGHDT and CDR2 YYEEEE. The V end was cut by 3 bases, the J end by 6 bases, with 9 bases between. The CDR3 bases are TGTGCCAGCAGCTCAGTGCTGTCTGAAGCTTTCTTT. Amino acid sequence: CASSSVLSEAFF. The whole variable domain, remainder taken from reference TRBV5-6 and TRBJ1-1, is DAGVTQSPTHLIKTRGQQVTLRCSPKSGHDTVSWYQQALGQGPQFIFQYYEEEERQRGNFPDRFSGHQFPNYSSELNVNALLLGDSALYLCASSSVLSEAFFGQGTRLTVV.

In this sample, this clone turned up a few times. The J gene is TRBJ1-6, the V gene TRBV7-9, with D possibly matching TRBD1 (6 bases). The CDR3 extends over 15 amino acids. CDR1 and CDR2 (germline): SEHNR, FQNEAQ (reference sequence). The V end lost 5 bases, the J end lost 7 bases, and 15 bases lay between the germline ends. The chain's CDR3 is CASSPHRVENSPLHF. For the CDR3, the DNA is TGTGCCAGCAGCCCACACAGGGTCGAAAATTCACCCCTCCACTTT.

The chain combines TRBV28 with TRBJ2-2; perhaps TRBD1 as D (5 bases). Trimming removed 1 base at V and 5 bases at J, with 8 bases between. The CDR3 covers 14 residues. Per germline, CDR1 MDHEN and CDR2 SYDVKM. The CDR3 sequence: CASSLLGATGELFF. CDR3 coding DNA: TGTGCCAGCAGTTTATTAGGGGCGACCGGGGAGCTGTTTTTT.

The rearrangement joins TRBV5-1 to TRBJ2-2, with D possibly TRBD2 on 6 matching bases. This CDR3 spans 15 amino acids. Germline CDR1 and CDR2: SGHRS and YFSETQ. Between the trimmed V and J ends, which lost 0 bases and 4 bases, there was a span of 10 bases. CDR3 in amino acids: CASSLVQGGTGELFF. The CDR3 region has the DNA TGCGCCAGCAGCTTGGTTCAGGGAGGCACCGGGGAGCTGTTTTTT.

The count of this clone is one. The chain has TRBV27 and TRBJ2-1; 14 bases map to TRBD2. Germline loops: CDR1 MNHEY, CDR2 SMNVEV (reference sequence). There are 17 residues in the CDR3. J lost 9 bases, V lost 1 base, and 8 bases had no gene match. The CDR3 loop is CASSLWGTSGSHVEQFF. The CDR3 nucleotides read TGTGCCAGCAGTTTATGGGGGACTAGCGGGAGTCATGTTGAGCAGTTCTTC.

Only one count was recorded for this clone. V is TRBV6-5 and J is TRBJ1-1; D may be TRBD1 (6 bases). The CDR3 consists of 15 residues. Germline V lookup: CDR1 MNHEY, CDR2 SVGAGI. V was shortened by 5 bases and J by 5 bases, with 18 bases between the two germline ends. The CDR3 bases are TGTGCCAGCAGTAAAAACAGGGTTCTTGGGACTGAAGCTTTCTTT. This gives the protein CASSKNRVLGTEAFF.

The chain has TRBV10-3 and TRBJ2-2; 9 bases agree with TRBD2. This CDR3 has 16 residues. Losses at the gene ends were 4 bases for V and 3 bases for J; bases not matched to a gene: 6. Germline loops: CDR1 ENHRY, CDR2 SYGVKD. The CDR3 loop is CAISGKTSGYTGELFF. The CDR3 bases are TGTGCCATCAGTGGGAAGACTAGCGGATACACCGGGGAGCTGTTTTTT.

This rearrangement joins TRBV19 to TRBJ2-1, with 12 bases aligning to TRBD2. The length of the CDR3 is 18 residues. Germline lookup yields CDR1 LNHDA and CDR2 SQIVND (reference sequence). With V trimmed by 5 bases and J by 3 bases, 11 bases remained unmatched. CDR3 sequence: CASSGVWSSGGVYNEQFF. DNA of the CDR3: TGTGCCAGTAGTGGAGTTTGGTCTAGCGGGGGGGTCTACAATGAGCAGTTCTTC.

The chain carries TRBV10-3 and TRBJ2-5; TRBD2 matches at 8 bases. The CDR3 length is 14 residues. J gave up 4 bases and V 5 bases, and 6 bases lay outside the gene matches. Per germline, CDR1 ENHRY and CDR2 SYGVKD. The chain's CDR3 is CAISNGGAGETQYF. In nucleotides, the CDR3 is TGTGCCATCAGTAACGGGGGGGCCGGAGAGACCCAGTACTTC.

The V and J genes are TRBV2 and TRBJ1-2; TRBD1 might be the D (6 bases). There are 14 residues in the CDR3. V was trimmed by 5 bases and J by 6 bases, leaving 16 bases between them. CDR1 is SNHLY and CDR2 is FYNNEI in the germline V gene. CDR3 sequence: CASSFRLGADGYTF. In DNA, the CDR3 is TGTGCCAGCAGTTTCCGTCTGGGGGCGGATGGCTACACCTTC.

The gene calls are TRBV29-1 and TRBJ1-1; D is uncertain. CDR1 and CDR2 (germline): SQVTM, ANQGSEA. Trimming cost V 0 bases and J 5 bases, with 10 bases left between them. This CDR3 is 13 amino acids long. DNA of the CDR3: TGCAGCGTTGAAGATCAGGTTCTGACTGAAGCTTTCTTT. This translates into CSVEDQVLTEAFF.

This chain links TRBV10-1 with TRBJ2-1, with 8 positions matching TRBD1. The V segment lost 5 bases and the J segment 9 bases; nucleotides outside the gene matches: 6. CDR1 and CDR2 from the germline V gene are WNHNN and SYGVQD (reference sequence). CDR3 length: 13 amino acids. The CDR3 protein is CASSLTGDGEQFF. The CDR3 nucleotides read TGCGCCAGCAGTCTGACAGGGGACGGTGAGCAGTTCTTC.

The count of this clone is one. The chain uses TRBV5-1 and TRBJ2-2; 8 bases align to TRBD2. This CDR3 is built from 14 residues. Germline lookup yields CDR1 SGHRS and CDR2 YFSETQ. The junction had 3 bases not matched to a gene; V was cut back by 7 bases and J by 1 base. DNA of the CDR3: TGCGCCAGCGCGGCGGGAGGGAACACCGGGGAGCTGTTTTTT. It yields the protein CASAAGGNTGELFF.

The rearrangement joins TRBV6-5 to TRBJ1-1; TRBD1 agrees at 9 bases. The CDR3 runs 13 residues. The trim removed 7 bases at V and 14 bases at J, leaving 14 bases unmatched. CDR1 is MNHEY and CDR2 is SVGAGI in the germline V gene. The CDR3 DNA reads as TGTGCCAGCACCATCTTCTCGGGACAGGGCCAATTCTTT. It is translated as CASTIFSGQGQFF.

The rearrangement links TRBV28 to TRBJ2-5, with D possibly being TRBD1 (5 bases). Germline values: CDR1 MDHEN, CDR2 SYDVKM. Trimming shortened V by 2 bases and J by 5 bases, and 15 bases separated the two germline ends. The CDR3 totals 15 residues. Here the CDR3 DNA reads TGTGCCAGCAGTTTACTCCCAACCAAGGGGGAGACCCAGTACTTC. Protein sequence: CASSLLPTKGETQYF.